A few counts support the clone carrying this TCR beta chain. Its matching antigen is unknown. The data were taken from a study of T-cell memory formation after mild COVID-19. Study-level findings and limits: Day 15 to 85 contracting clones showed balanced CD4/CD8; day 15 to 37 expanders favored CD4+. Confirmation of SARS-CoV-2 specificity was lacking for second-wave clones peaking day 37.

TCR alpha and TCR beta cDNA libraries with sample barcodes and UMIs came from 5'RACE using constant-segment primers. TCRdb reprocessed the 5' RACE reads with MiXCR, giving one entry per CDR3 protein. The repertoire includes about 270,000 distinct CDR3 sequences, 16% of them detected once, and around 21% sits in the top ten. V was pared by 2 bases and J by 2 bases, with 7 bases between. Looked up from germline, CDR1 is SGHKS and CDR2 is YYEKEE (reference sequence). The length of the CDR3 is 13 residues. The TCR originated in a man aged 18 to 30 who had mild COVID-19 (a few samples of this study predate the infection). Cell type and time point are not known. Sequencing input: PBMCs or a T cell subset sorted from them (not recorded which). V and J are TRBV5-5 and TRBJ2-5; no clear D gene. Here the CDR3 reads CASSLWSQETQYF. In DNA, the CDR3 is TGTGCCAGCAGCTTATGGTCACAAGAGACCCAGTACTTC.